A single sample is the source of the 4 T cell receptor beta chains below, sequenced in a study of control samples from healthy donors and cancer patients. The repertoire was sequenced with immunoSEQ multiplex PCR; TCRdb's copy has only in-frame clones and lacks some. The repertoire consists of approximately 150,000 clones, with around 94% occurring once and the leading ten covering around 13%. The sequencing sample was made of blood. These receptors all come from a man aged 35-49 years in good health.

The chain recombines TRBV7-9 with TRBJ2-2, with D perhaps TRBD2 (7 bases). Per germline, CDR1 SEHNR and CDR2 FQNEAQ (reference sequence). The CDR3 totals 15 residues. V gave up 0 bases and J gave up 4 bases, with 9 bases separating them. CDR3 sequence: CASSLAGGPTGELFF. The CDR3 DNA follows: TGTGCCAGCAGCTTAGCGGGGGGGCCCACCGGGGAGCTGTTTTTT.

As to this clone: Mismatch with germline at one junction end may stem from a read error. The genes are TRBV7-7 and TRBJ2-5; D is perhaps TRBD2 (6 bases). CDR3 length: 15 amino acids. The germline gives CDR1 SSHAT, CDR2 FNYEAQ (reference sequence). CDR3 nucleotide sequence: TGTGCTAGCAGCTTAGCGGACGGGTACCAAGAGACCCAGTACTTC. Its translation: CASSLADGYQETQYF.

The chain employs TRBV2 and TRBJ2-2; TRBD1 matches 10 bases. From germline, CDR1 is SNHLY and CDR2 FYNNEI. The CDR3 spans 17 residues. V trimming: 7 bases; J trimming: 5 bases; junction bases outside the gene matches: 13. CDR3 in DNA: TGTGCCAGCAAAGAAACTCCGGGACAGGGGAGGACCGGGGAGCTGTTTTTT. It specifies CASKETPGQGRTGELFF.

V is TRBV3-1 (or the pseudogene TRBV3-2) and J is TRBJ2-1, with D possibly matching TRBD2 (6 bases). Germline CDR1 reads LGHDT; CDR2 reads YNNKEL (reference sequence). CDR3 length equals 17 residues. V dropped 1 base and J dropped 5 bases, with 18 bases sitting between them. CDR3 amino acids: CASSQGRGIPGNNEQFF. The CDR3 DNA reads TGTGCCAGCAGCCAAGGGAGGGGAATACCGGGTAACAATGAGCAGTTCTTC.